This TCR beta chain was identified during a study of PD-1 blockade in mismatch repair-deficient tumors. About the research overall: Enrolled about 2013-2017, patients had progressing, pretreated mismatch repair-deficient cancers of 12 types.

Every patient had mismatch repair deficiency by PCR or immunohistochemistry. This clone has only one observation. What it binds is unknown. Sequencing was performed with immunoSEQ multiplex PCR; in TCRdb, only in-frame clones are kept and a portion is missing. The sample has about 84,000 clones, 65% to 85% seen once. Study results and limitations: Tumor-resident clones, often undetectable pretreatment in blood, expanded then contracted after pembrolizumab.

Sequenced here: peripheral blood, sampled 12 weeks after starting pembrolizumab. This clonotype was obtained from an adult with mismatch repair-deficient cancer.

CDR3 loop: CASTLSGSANNEQFF. DNA of the CDR3: TGTGCCAGCACACTAAGCGGGAGTGCTAACAATGAGCAGTTCTTC. The chain recombines TRBV7-2 with TRBJ2-1, with 8 bases matching TRBD2. Trimming took 7 bases from V and 5 from J; bases not matched to a gene: 10. The CDR3 is 15 amino acids. Germline V gives CDR1 SGHTA, CDR2 FQGNSA. The full variable domain, completed using reference TRBV7-2 and TRBJ2-1, is GAGVSQSPSNKVTEKGKDVELRCDPISGHTALYWYRQSLGQGLEFLIYFQGNSAPDKSGLPSDRFSAERTGGSVSTLTIQRTQQEDSAVYLCASTLSGSANNEQFFGPGTRLTVL.